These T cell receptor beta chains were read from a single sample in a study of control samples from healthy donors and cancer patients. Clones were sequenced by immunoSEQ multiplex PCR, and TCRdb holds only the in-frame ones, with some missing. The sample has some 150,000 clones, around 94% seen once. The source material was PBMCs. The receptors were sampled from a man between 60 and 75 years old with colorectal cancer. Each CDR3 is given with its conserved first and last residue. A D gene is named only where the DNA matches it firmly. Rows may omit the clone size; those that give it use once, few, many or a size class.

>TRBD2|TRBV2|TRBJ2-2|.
TGTGCCAGCAGTGAAGGGCTAGCGGGGGGGACGAACACCGGGGAGCTGTTTTTT
CASSEGLAGGTNTGELFF
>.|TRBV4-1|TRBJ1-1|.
TGCGCCAGCAGCCGAGGTTTACTTCAGGCGGCGGGTACTGAAGCTTTCTTT
CASSRGLLQAAGTEAFF
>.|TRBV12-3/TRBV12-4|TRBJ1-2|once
TGTGCCAGCAGTTTAGGACGGCGCTACACCTTC
CASSLGRRYTF
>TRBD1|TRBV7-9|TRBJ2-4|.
TGTGCCAGCAGCTTAAGAGGGGGCTTAGAAAACATTCAGTACTTC
CASSLRGGLENIQYF
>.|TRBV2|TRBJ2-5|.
TGTGCCAGCAGTGAACGGGAGACCCAGTACTTC
CASSERETQYF
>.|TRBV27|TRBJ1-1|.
TGTGCCAGCAGTCATCCCCTAGGGGTGGAGCCTGGGACTGAAGCTTTCTTT
CASSHPLGVEPGTEAFF
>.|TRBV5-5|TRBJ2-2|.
TGTGCCAGCAGCTTCCCCCGGGACACCGGGGAGCTGTTTTTT
CASSFPRDTGELFF
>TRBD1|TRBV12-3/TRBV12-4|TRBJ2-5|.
TGTGCCAGCAGTTTAGAACAGGGGGGGACCCAGTACTTC
CASSLEQGGTQYF
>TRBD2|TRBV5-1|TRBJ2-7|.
TGCGCCAGCAGCTTGGTGGCTAGCGGCTCCTACGAGCAGTACTTC
CASSLVASGSYEQYF
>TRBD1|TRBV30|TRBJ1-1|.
TGTGCCCGGGGACAGGGTATAACTGAAGCTTTCTTT
CARGQGITEAFF
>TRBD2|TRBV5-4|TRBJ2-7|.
TGTGCCAGCAGCCCCTTAGCGGGGGGCCCCTACGAGCAGTACTTC
CASSPLAGGPYEQYF
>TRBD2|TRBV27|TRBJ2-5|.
TGTGCCAGCAGTCCCCTAGCGGGGGGTACAGCGTTTCAAGAGACCCAGTACTTC
CASSPLAGGTAFQETQYF
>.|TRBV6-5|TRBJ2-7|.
TGTGCCAGCAGTTACTCTATCGAGGGAATCGGCGAGCAGTACTTC
CASSYSIEGIGEQYF
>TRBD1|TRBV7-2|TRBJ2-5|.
TGTGCCAGCAGCCAGGGGGCCGGGAAAGAGACCCAGTACTTC
CASSQGAGKETQYF
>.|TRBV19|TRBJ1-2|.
TGTGCCAGTAGTATAGCTGACAGGCTGGGAGGCTACACCTTC
CASSIADRLGGYTF
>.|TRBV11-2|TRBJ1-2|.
TGTGCCAGCAGCCTTGACGGTAACTATGGCTACACCTTC
CASSLDGNYGYTF
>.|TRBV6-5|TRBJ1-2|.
TGTGCCAGCAGTTCCACACCCAACTATGGCTACACCTTC
CASSSTPNYGYTF
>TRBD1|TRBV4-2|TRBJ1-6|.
TGTGCCAGCAGCCAGCCGGGACAGTATAATTCACCCCTCCACTTT
CASSQPGQYNSPLHF
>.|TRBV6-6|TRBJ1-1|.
TGTGCCAGCAGCTCCTGGGGGGCGCAGAACACTGAAGCTTTCTTT
CASSSWGAQNTEAFF
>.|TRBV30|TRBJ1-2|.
TGTGCCTGGACTAGGACACCAGATTATGGCTACACCTTC
CAWTRTPDYGYTF
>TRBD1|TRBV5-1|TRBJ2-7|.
TGCGCCAGCAGCACGGGGACAGGTCCGTCCTACGAGCAGTACTTC
CASSTGTGPSYEQYF
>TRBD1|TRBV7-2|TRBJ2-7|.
TGTGCCAGCAGCTTAGTGGGACAGCCGGAAAGCTACGAGCAGTACTTC
CASSLVGQPESYEQYF
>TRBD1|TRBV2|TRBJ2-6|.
TGTGCCAGCAGGGCACCGGGACAGGTATTTACGAATTATGGGGCCAACGTCCTGACTTTC
CASRAPGQVFTNYGANVLTF
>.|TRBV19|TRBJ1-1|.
TGTGCCAGTAGTATAGACGCCAAAGGAAACACTGAAGCTTTCTTT
CASSIDAKGNTEAFF
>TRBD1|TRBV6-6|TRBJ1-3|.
TGTGCCAGCAGTTACCAGACAGGGAAAAGCGGAAACACCATATATTTT
CASSYQTGKSGNTIYF
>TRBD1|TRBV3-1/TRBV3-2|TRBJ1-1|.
TGTGCCAGCAGCCGAACGGACAGGGTTCGGAAGACTGAAGCTTTCTTT
CASSRTDRVRKTEAFF
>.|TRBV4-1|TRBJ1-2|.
TGCGCCAGCAGCCAAGTAGGGGGACTCCGCTATGGCTACACCTTC
CASSQVGGLRYGYTF
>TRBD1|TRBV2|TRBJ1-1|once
TGTGCCAGGGGGGGACAGGGGCACACTGAAGCTTTCTTT
CARGGQGHTEAFF
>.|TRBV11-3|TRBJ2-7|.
TGTGCCAGCAGCTTTCCCTCTCCCGAGGACGAGCAGTACTTC
CASSFPSPEDEQYF
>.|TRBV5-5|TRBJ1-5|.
TGTGCCAGCAGCTTGTCGGACGACCGTCCCAATCAGCCCCAGCATTTT
CASSLSDDRPNQPQHF
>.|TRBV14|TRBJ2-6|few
TGTGCCAGCAGCCATAGGGTGGCTGGGGCCAACGTCCTGACTTTC
CASSHRVAGANVLTF
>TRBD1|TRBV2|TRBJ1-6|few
TGTGCCAGCATGGGGGGAGGGGGCGGTTCACCCCTCCACTTT
CASMGGGGGSPLHF
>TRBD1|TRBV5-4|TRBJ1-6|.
TGTGCCAGCAGCCCGGCGGGACAGTCTAATTCACCCCTCCACTTT
CASSPAGQSNSPLHF